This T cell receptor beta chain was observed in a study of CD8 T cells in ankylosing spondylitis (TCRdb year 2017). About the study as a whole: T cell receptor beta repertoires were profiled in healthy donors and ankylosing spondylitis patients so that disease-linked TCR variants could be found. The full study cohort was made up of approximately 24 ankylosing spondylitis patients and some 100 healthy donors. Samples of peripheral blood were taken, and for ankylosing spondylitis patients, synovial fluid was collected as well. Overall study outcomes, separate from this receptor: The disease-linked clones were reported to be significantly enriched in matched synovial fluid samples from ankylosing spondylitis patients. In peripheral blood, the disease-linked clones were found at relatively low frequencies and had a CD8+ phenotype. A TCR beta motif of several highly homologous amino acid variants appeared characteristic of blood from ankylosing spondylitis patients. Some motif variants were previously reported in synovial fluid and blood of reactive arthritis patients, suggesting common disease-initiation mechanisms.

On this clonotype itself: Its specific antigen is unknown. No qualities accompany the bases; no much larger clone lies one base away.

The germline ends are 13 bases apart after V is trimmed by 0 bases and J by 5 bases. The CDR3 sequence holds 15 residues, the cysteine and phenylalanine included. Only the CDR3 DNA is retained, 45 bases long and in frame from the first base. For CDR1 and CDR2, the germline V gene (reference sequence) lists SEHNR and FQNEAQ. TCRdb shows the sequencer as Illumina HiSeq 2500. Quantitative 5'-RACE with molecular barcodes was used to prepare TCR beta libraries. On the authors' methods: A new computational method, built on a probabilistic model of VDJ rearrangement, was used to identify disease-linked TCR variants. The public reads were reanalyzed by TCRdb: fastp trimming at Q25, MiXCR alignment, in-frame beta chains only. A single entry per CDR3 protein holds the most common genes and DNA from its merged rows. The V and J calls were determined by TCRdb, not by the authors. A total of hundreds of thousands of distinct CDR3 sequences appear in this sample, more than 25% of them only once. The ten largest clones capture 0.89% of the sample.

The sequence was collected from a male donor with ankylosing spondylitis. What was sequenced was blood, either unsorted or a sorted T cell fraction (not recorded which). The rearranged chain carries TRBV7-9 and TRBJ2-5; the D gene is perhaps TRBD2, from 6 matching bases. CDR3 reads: CASSLARGGMETQYF. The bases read TGTGCCAGCAGCTTAGCAAGGGGAGGCATGGAGACCCAGTACTTC.